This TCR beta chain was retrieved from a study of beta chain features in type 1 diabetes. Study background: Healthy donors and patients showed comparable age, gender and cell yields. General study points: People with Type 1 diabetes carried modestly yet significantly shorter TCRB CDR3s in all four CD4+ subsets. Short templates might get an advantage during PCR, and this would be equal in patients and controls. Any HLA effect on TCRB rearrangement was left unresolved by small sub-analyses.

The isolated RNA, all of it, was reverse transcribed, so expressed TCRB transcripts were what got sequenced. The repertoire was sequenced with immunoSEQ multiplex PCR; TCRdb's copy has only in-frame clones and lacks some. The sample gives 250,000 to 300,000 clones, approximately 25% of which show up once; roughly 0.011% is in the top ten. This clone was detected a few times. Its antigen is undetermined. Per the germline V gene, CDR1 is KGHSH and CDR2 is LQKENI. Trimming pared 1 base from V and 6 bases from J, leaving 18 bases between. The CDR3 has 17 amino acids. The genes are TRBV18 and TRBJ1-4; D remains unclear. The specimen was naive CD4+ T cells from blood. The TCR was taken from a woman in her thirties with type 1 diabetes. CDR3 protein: CASSPRRFPRKDEKLFF. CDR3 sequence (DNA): TGTGCCAGCTCACCACGAAGATTCCCCAGGAAGGATGAAAAACTGTTTTTT.